The 17 T cell receptor beta chains below all came from one sample that was sequenced in a study of blood T cells in healthy people across ages. A second roughly 6 to 11 cycle PCR used barcoded and J-beta primers. TCRdb re-derived calls from the 5' RACE reads in MiXCR, one entry per CDR3 protein. Of 1.5 million to 2 million distinct CDR3 sequences listed, roughly 27% are singletons. Sequenced material: blood. The receptors originated from a woman aged 25-40 years in good health.

This chain joins TRBV13 and TRBJ2-3; unclear D gene. V lost 2 bases and J lost 6, with 15 bases in between. This CDR3 region has 15 residues. Germline CDR1 reads PRHDT; CDR2 reads FYEKMQ (reference sequence). The CDR3, as DNA: TGTGCCAGCAGCTTAAACGGTGATCGGACCGATACGCAGTATTTT. This gives the protein CASSLNGDRTDTQYF.

The gene calls are TRBV12-3 or TRBV12-4 and TRBJ1-1, with D hard to call. Trimming pared 3 bases from V and 0 bases from J, leaving 8 bases between. The CDR3 runs 14 residues. CDR3 in amino acids: CASSFANMNTEAFF. CDR3 bases: TGTGCCAGCAGTTTCGCCAATATGAACACTGAAGCTTTCTTT.

The chain links TRBV6-6 to TRBJ2-7; possible D gene TRBD1, 5 bases. Germline CDR1 is MNHNY and CDR2 is SVGAGI (reference sequence). Trimming removed 6 bases at V and 5 bases at J, with 11 bases between. The CDR3 loop spans 12 amino acids. The CDR3 is CASSPDRNEQYF. In DNA form, the CDR3 reads TGTGCCAGCAGCCCCGACAGAAACGAGCAGTACTTC.

V is TRBV20-1 and J is TRBJ2-7; possibly TRBD1 for D (6 bases). Per germline, CDR1 DFQATT and CDR2 SNEGSKA (reference sequence). V was clipped by 4 bases and J by 6 bases, with 13 bases between them. This CDR3 comprises 12 residues. CDR3 sequence reads: CSATRQASEQYF. The CDR3 DNA reads TGCAGTGCTACTAGACAGGCCTCCGAGCAGTACTTC.

For the CDR3, the DNA is TGCAGTGCTAGAGCTCAAGGACTAGCGGGGGGGCTGCGGAATGAGCAGTTCTTC. Protein: CSARAQGLAGGLRNEQFF. The V gene is TRBV20-1, the J gene TRBJ2-1; the match to TRBD2 covers 15 bases. Per the germline V gene, CDR1 is DFQATT and CDR2 is SNEGSKA (reference sequence). The ends lost 1 base at V and 7 bases at J; junction bases unmatched: 11. The CDR3 contains 18 residues.

This clonotype was recorded a few times. This sequence joins TRBV9 and TRBJ2-1, with D maybe TRBD1 (7 bases). CDR1 is SGDLS, CDR2 YYNGEE, per germline. The CDR3 totals 15 residues. V was clipped by 0 bases and J by 8 bases, with 15 bases between them. As DNA, the CDR3 is TGTGCCAGCAGCGTAGACCAGGGGGGTGGGGATGAGCAGTTCTTC. Translation gives CASSVDQGGGDEQFF.

This chain links TRBV5-1 with TRBJ2-1; D not resolved. The end of the DNA fits TRBJ2-7 better, so the J call may be wrong. In germline, CDR1 is SGHRS, CDR2 YFSETQ. The CDR3 totals 15 residues. CDR3 in amino acids: CASSLLGPSYNEQYF. CDR3 DNA: TGCGCCAGCAGCTTGTTAGGGCCCTCCTACAATGAGCAGTACTTC.

The chain uses TRBV4-3 and TRBJ2-6; weak D call: TRBD1 (5 bases). The CDR3 consists of 17 residues. Trimming cost V 4 bases and J 0 bases, with 13 bases left between them. CDR1 LGHNA and CDR2 YSLEER come from the germline V gene. The CDR3, as DNA: TGCGCCAGCAGCCGGCCAGGGCTCCTCTCTGGGGCCAACGTCCTGACTTTC. Its protein is CASSRPGLLSGANVLTF.

This clonotype was seen a few times. The chain uses TRBV24-1 and TRBJ2-3; D tentatively fits TRBD1 or TRBD2 (6 bases each). The CDR3 totals 14 residues. The V end was cut by 10 bases, the J end by 2 bases, with 15 bases between. Germline lookup yields CDR1 KGHDR and CDR2 SFDVKD. CDR3 nucleotides: TGTGCCACTAGGGGGGTAAAGGTCACAGATACGCAGTATTTT. This encodes CATRGVKVTDTQYF.

Only a few counts were recorded for this clonotype. This chain joins TRBV20-1 and TRBJ1-5; D is ambiguous. The CDR3 spans 14 residues. V gave up 2 bases and J gave up 2 bases, with 10 bases separating them. In germline, CDR1 is DFQATT, CDR2 SNEGSKA (reference sequence). The CDR3 DNA sequence: TGCAGTGCTAGAATCATCTCGGGCAATCAGCCCCAGCATTTT. This sequence encodes CSARIISGNQPQHF.

The V and J genes are TRBV6-2 or TRBV6-3 and TRBJ1-5; the D is unclear. Germline V lookup: CDR1 MNHEY, CDR2 SVGEGT. V lost 10 bases and J 4 bases, leaving 11 bases between the germline ends. This CDR3 region has 12 residues. This chain's CDR3 is CATYDPNQPQHF. The CDR3 DNA reads TGTGCCACATATGACCCTAATCAGCCCCAGCATTTT.

A word on this clonotype: The junction and the germline gene differ at one end; a read error may be behind it. The J gene is TRBJ2-3, the V gene TRBV10-3; D possibly matches TRBD1 or TRBD2 (5 bases each). CDR3 size: 15 residues. CDR1 ENHRY and CDR2 SYGVKD come from the germline V gene. The CDR3 DNA reads TGCGCCATCAGTTACCGTACGGGGACCAAGAATACGCAGTATTTT. Its translation: CAISYRTGTKNTQYF.

This clonotype appeared a few times. The V gene is TRBV29-1, the J gene TRBJ2-7; D not certain. Trimming shortened V by 6 bases and J by 7 bases, and 13 bases separated the two germline ends. This CDR3 contains 11 residues. Germline V gives CDR1 SQVTM, CDR2 ANQGSEA. CDR3 sequence: CSVEIRNEQYF. In nucleotides, the CDR3 is TGCAGCGTCGAGATACGCAATGAGCAGTACTTC.

This clonotype showed up just a few times. The rearrangement joins TRBV20-1 to TRBJ2-7, with D hard to call. Germline V gene data show CDR1 as DFQATT and CDR2 as SNEGSKA (reference sequence). The CDR3 spans 15 residues. V dropped 1 base and J dropped 1 base, with 14 bases sitting between them. CDR3 amino acids: CSARAIFSESYEQYF. The CDR3 DNA follows: TGCAGTGCTAGAGCGATCTTCTCAGAATCCTACGAGCAGTACTTC.

The rearrangement joins TRBV2 to TRBJ1-2; D not certain. The CDR3 runs to 13 residues. V shed 0 bases and J shed 6 bases, with 8 bases lying between them. Germline V lookup: CDR1 SNHLY, CDR2 FYNNEI. The CDR3 nucleotides are TGTGCCAGCAGTGAAGCCGTATGGCATGGCTACACCTTC. Translating it yields CASSEAVWHGYTF.

Many counts were recorded for this clonotype. This sequence joins TRBV10-2 and TRBJ1-2; TRBD1 matches at 7 bases. The CDR3 has 12 amino acids. The ends lost 8 bases at V and 4 bases at J; junction bases unmatched: 4. Germline CDR1 and CDR2: WSHSY and SAAADI. CDR3 protein: CASGSGGYGYTF. The CDR3 coding sequence is TGCGCCAGCGGATCAGGGGGCTATGGCTACACCTTC.

This clonotype was recorded a few times. The CDR3 spells CSVVGTLSHRRVQETQYF. DNA for the CDR3: TGCAGCGTTGTAGGGACACTTTCACATCGTAGGGTTCAAGAGACCCAGTACTTC. V usage is TRBV29-1 and J usage is TRBJ2-5; maybe TRBD1 (6 bases). Germline assignment: CDR1 SQVTM and CDR2 ANQGSEA. CDR3 length: 18 residues. Trimming left V 4 bases short and J 2 bases short, with 26 bases between.